This is a list of T cell receptor beta chains from one sample in a study of blood T cell repertoires in COVID-19. Sequenced by immunoSEQ multiplex PCR; TCRdb stores in-frame clones only, minus some. This repertoire shows approximately 260,000 clones, about nine tenths found once; its top ten account for around 7.8%. Sequenced sample: peripheral blood. The receptors were sampled from a man between 60 and 75 years old who had recovered from COVID-19. Both conserved end residues are part of each CDR3. A D gene is named only where the DNA matches it firmly. Not all rows give a size; the values are once, few, many and, for expanded clones, a class.

>-|TRBJ1-2|-|13|TRBV24-1
CATSDFNMDGYTF
TGTGCCACCAGTGATTTCAACATGGATGGCTACACCTTC
>few|TRBJ2-7|-|14|TRBV5-1
CASSPRIAQFEQYF
TGCGCCAGCAGCCCCCGCATCGCTCAGTTCGAGCAGTACTTC
>-|TRBJ2-1|TRBD2|14|TRBV19
CASSTTSGVRGQFF
TGTGCCAGTAGTACGACTAGCGGGGTACGTGGGCAGTTCTTC
>-|TRBJ2-1|-|15|TRBV27
CASSPSTQGLNEQFF
TGTGCCAGCAGTCCATCAACCCAGGGGCTCAATGAGCAGTTCTTC
>-|TRBJ2-7|-|14|TRBV6-6
CAASPKGETYEQYF
TGTGCCGCTTCCCCGAAGGGGGAAACCTACGAGCAGTACTTC
>-|TRBJ1-1|-|18|TRBV3-1/TRBV3-2
CASSDTSHPGLRNTEAFF
TGTGCCAGCAGCGACACCTCCCACCCGGGACTCAGGAACACTGAAGCTTTCTTT
>-|TRBJ2-3|TRBD2|14|TRBV2
CASSLAGGPDTQYF
TGTGCCAGCAGTCTAGCGGGGGGGCCAGATACGCAGTATTTT
>once|TRBJ2-1|TRBD2|15|TRBV28
CASSIAGGPYNEQFF
TGTGCCAGCAGTATAGCGGGGGGGCCCTACAATGAGCAGTTCTTC
>-|TRBJ2-6|-|13|TRBV10-3
CAIGEAGANVLTF
TGTGCCATCGGCGAGGCTGGCGCCAACGTCCTGACTTTC
>-|TRBJ1-5|TRBD1|15|TRBV28
CASTSGQLGNQPQHF
TGTGCCAGCACCTCGGGACAGCTTGGGAATCAGCCCCAGCATTTT
>-|TRBJ2-3|-|15|TRBV6-5
CASRLTPLGTDTQYF
TGTGCCAGCAGACTTACCCCTCTTGGCACAGATACGCAGTATTTT
>-|TRBJ1-5|TRBD1|13|TRBV30
CAWRDREGQPQHF
TGTGCCTGGAGGGACAGGGAAGGTCAGCCCCAGCATTTT
>once|TRBJ1-1|TRBD1|13|TRBV19
CASSIQGATEAFF
TGTGCCAGTAGTATACAGGGGGCGACTGAAGCTTTCTTT
>-|TRBJ2-2|-|14|TRBV7-9
CASSLTLGAGELFF
TGTGCCAGCAGCTTAACCCTAGGGGCCGGGGAGCTGTTTTTT
>-|TRBJ2-7|TRBD2|14|TRBV5-1
CASSLAGGDHEQYF
TGCGCCAGCAGCTTGGCGGGGGGGGACCACGAGCAGTACTTC
>-|TRBJ2-6|-|16|TRBV18
CASSLDSEAGANVLTF
TGTGCCAGCTCCCTAGACTCGGAGGCTGGGGCCAACGTCCTGACTTTC
>once|TRBJ1-4|TRBD1|14|TRBV27
CASSLRGTGEKLFF
TGTGCCAGCAGTTTAAGGGGGACAGGTGAAAAACTGTTTTTT
>-|TRBJ1-6|-|16|TRBV30
CAWSVIGLGVDSPLHF
TGTGCCTGGAGTGTAATTGGTTTAGGGGTTGATTCACCCCTCCACTTT
>-|TRBJ2-1|TRBD1|14|TRBV27
CASSPGQMYNEQFF
TGTGCCAGCAGTCCGGGACAGATGTACAATGAGCAGTTCTTC
>-|TRBJ2-4|TRBD1|16|TRBV24-1
CATSETQGARGNIQYF
TGTGCCACCAGTGAGACACAGGGGGCGAGGGGAAACATTCAGTACTTC
>-|TRBJ2-7|-|16|TRBV5-1
CASSLGWSPNAWEQYF
TGCGCCAGCAGCTTGGGTTGGTCACCTAACGCTTGGGAGCAGTACTTC
>-|TRBJ1-2|-|15|TRBV21-1
CASSKRAHRVPGYTF
TGTGCCAGCAGCAAACGAGCCCACAGGGTCCCTGGCTACACCTTC
>-|TRBJ2-1|TRBD2|15|TRBV6-5
CASSSSGAIVHEQFF
TGTGCCAGCAGTTCTAGCGGGGCCATCGTCCATGAGCAGTTCTTC
>-|TRBJ2-2|-|14|TRBV5-4
CASSFGVRTGELFF
TGTGCCAGCAGCTTCGGGGTGCGCACCGGGGAGCTGTTTTTT
>-|TRBJ2-5|-|16|TRBV7-8
CASSLARQAGIETQYF
TGTGCCAGCAGCTTAGCGCGGCAGGCGGGCATAGAGACCCAGTACTTC
>-|TRBJ1-4|-|15|TRBV27
CASSLDHRTAEKLFF
TGTGCCAGCAGTTTAGACCATAGGACAGCCGAAAAACTGTTTTTT
>-|TRBJ2-2|-|15|TRBV7-9
CASSPTLLLTGELFF
TGTGCCAGCAGCCCTACTTTGCTCCTCACCGGGGAGCTGTTTTTT
>-|TRBJ2-7|-|13|TRBV7-9
CASSSGHLYEQYF
TGTGCCAGCAGCTCCGGACACCTATACGAGCAGTACTTC
>-|TRBJ1-2|TRBD1|13|TRBV12-3/TRBV12-4
CASSTGAFYGYTF
TGTGCCAGCAGTACAGGGGCCTTCTATGGCTACACCTTC
>-|TRBJ2-3|TRBD1|14|TRBV5-5
CASSLDREGDTQYF
TGTGCCAGCAGCTTAGACAGGGAAGGAGATACGCAGTATTTT
>-|TRBJ2-2|-|14|TRBV28
CASSLQGNTGELFF
TGTGCCAGCAGTTTACAGGGGAACACCGGGGAGCTGTTTTTT
>-|TRBJ2-3|-|14|TRBV9
CASSARHRADTQYF
TGTGCCAGCAGCGCACGCCACAGGGCCGATACGCAGTATTTT
>-|TRBJ2-7|-|14|TRBV7-2
CASSYQTGAYEQYF
TGTGCCAGCAGTTACCAGACTGGAGCCTACGAGCAGTACTTC
>-|TRBJ2-3|-|15|TRBV7-9
CASSLVTGGTDTQYF
TGTGCCAGCAGCTTAGTGACGGGGGGCACAGATACGCAGTATTTT
>-|TRBJ2-3|TRBD1|15|TRBV18
CASSPRDSPTDTQYF
TGTGCCAGCTCACCCCGGGACAGCCCCACAGATACGCAGTATTTT
>-|TRBJ2-3|TRBD2|16|TRBV14
CASSRTLRGGRDTQYF
TGTGCCAGCAGCCGAACTCTTCGCGGGGGGCGGGATACGCAGTATTTT
>-|TRBJ1-3|TRBD1|14|TRBV2
CASSRGTVGNTIYF
TGTGCCAGCAGCCGCGGGACAGTTGGAAACACCATATATTTT
>-|TRBJ1-6|-|13|TRBV28
CASSLQIVAPLHF
TGTGCCAGCAGTCTCCAGATTGTGGCACCCCTCCACTTT
>-|TRBJ2-3|-|15|TRBV7-9
CASSLWASLISTQYF
TGTGCCAGCAGCTTATGGGCCAGCTTGATTAGTACGCAGTATTTT
>few|TRBJ1-2|TRBD1|15|TRBV30
CAWSRDRGVSYGYTF
TGTGCCTGGAGTAGGGACAGGGGTGTCAGCTATGGCTACACCTTC
>few|TRBJ1-4|TRBD1|14|TRBV19
CASSIDRDSEKLFF
TGTGCCAGTAGTATCGACAGGGATAGTGAAAAACTGTTTTTT
>-|TRBJ2-6|TRBD2|18|TRBV6-1
CASSDPGRGGSGANVLTF
TGTGCCAGCAGTGATCCGGGGAGGGGAGGCTCTGGGGCCAACGTCCTGACTTTC
>few|TRBJ1-2|-|14|TRBV29-1
CSVDGRRGGYGYTF
TGCAGCGTTGACGGTCGGAGGGGCGGCTATGGCTACACCTTC
>-|TRBJ1-4|-|16|TRBV4-1
CASSQGQGRDNEKLFF
TGCGCCAGCAGCCAGGGACAAGGGCGAGATAATGAAAAACTGTTTTTT
>-|TRBJ2-3|-|14|TRBV14
CASTRGRSTDTQYF
TGTGCCAGCACGCGGGGACGCTCCACAGATACGCAGTATTTT